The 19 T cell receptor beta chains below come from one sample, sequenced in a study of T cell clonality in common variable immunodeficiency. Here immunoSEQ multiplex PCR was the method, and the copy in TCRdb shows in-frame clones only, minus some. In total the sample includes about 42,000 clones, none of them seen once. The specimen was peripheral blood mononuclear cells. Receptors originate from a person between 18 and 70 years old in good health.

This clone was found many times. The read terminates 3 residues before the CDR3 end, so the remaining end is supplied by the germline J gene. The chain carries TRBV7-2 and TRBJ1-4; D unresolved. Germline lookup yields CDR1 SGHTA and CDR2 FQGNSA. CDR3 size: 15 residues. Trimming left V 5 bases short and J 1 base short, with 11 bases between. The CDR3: CASSQRTGTNEKLFF. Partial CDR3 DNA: TGTGCCAGCAGCCAACGGACTGGAACTAATGAAAAA.

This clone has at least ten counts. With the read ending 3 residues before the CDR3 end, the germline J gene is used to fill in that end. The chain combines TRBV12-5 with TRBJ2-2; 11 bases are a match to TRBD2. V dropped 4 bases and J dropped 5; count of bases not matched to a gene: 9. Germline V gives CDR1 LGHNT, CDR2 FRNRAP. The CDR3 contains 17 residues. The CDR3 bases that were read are TGTGCTAGTGGTTCGGAAACTAGCGGGAGAATTACCGGGGAG. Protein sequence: CASGSETSGRITGE. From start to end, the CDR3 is CASGSETSGRITGELFF.

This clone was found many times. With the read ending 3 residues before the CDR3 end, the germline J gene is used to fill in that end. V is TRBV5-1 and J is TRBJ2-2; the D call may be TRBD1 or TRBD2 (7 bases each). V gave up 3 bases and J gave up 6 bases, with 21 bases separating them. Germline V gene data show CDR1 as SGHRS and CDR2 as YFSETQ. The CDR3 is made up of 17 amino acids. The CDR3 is CASSSPPHRGGAGELFF. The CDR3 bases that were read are TGCGCCAGCAGCTCGCCGCCCCACAGGGGAGGGGCCGGGGAG.

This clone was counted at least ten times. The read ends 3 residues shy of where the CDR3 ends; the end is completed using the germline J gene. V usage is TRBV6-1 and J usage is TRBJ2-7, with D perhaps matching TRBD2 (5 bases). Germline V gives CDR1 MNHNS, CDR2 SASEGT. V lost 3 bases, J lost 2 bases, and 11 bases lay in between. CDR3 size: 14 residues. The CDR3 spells CASSDRGGTYEQYF. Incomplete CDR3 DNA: TGTGCCAGCAGTGACCGGGGTGGTACCTACGAG.

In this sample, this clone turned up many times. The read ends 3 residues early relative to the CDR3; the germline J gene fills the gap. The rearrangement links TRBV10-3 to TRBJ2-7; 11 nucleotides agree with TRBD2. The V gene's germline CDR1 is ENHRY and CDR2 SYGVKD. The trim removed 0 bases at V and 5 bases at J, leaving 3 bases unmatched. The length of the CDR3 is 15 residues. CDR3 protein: CAISESTSGTDEQYF. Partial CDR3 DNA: TGTGCCATCAGTGAGTCGACTAGCGGGACGGACGAG.

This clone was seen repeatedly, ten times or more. Here the CDR3 reads CASSFLPPNRQAFF. The CDR3 bases that were read are TGCGCCAGCAGCTTTCTTCCCCCAAACCGCCAG. The genes are TRBV5-1 and TRBJ1-1; D gene ambiguous. The read ends 3 residues before the CDR3 terminus; that terminus is restored from the germline J gene. This CDR3 spans 14 amino acids. In germline, CDR1 is SGHRS, CDR2 YFSETQ.

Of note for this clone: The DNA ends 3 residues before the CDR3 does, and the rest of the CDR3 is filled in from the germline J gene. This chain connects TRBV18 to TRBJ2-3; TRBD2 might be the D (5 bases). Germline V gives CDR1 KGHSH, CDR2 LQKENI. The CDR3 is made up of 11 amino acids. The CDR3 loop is CASLTGETQYF. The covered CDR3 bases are TGTGCCAGCTTAACCGGGGAGACG.

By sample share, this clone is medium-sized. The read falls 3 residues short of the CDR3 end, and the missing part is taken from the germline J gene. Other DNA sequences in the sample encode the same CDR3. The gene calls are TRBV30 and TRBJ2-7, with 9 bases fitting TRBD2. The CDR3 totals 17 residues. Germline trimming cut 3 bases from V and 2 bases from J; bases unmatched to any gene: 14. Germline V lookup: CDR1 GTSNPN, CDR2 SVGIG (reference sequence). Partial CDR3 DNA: TGTGCCTGGAGCCCCCCTCCCCGACTAGCGGTTACCTACGAG. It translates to CAWSPPPRLAVTYE. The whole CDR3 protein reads CAWSPPPRLAVTYEQYF.

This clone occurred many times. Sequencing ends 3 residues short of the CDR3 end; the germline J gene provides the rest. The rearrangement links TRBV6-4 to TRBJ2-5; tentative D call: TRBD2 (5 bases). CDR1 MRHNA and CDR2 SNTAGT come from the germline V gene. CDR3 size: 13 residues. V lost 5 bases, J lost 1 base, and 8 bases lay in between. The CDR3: CASSRTPQETQYF. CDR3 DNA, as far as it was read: TGTGCCAGCAGTAGGACTCCCCAAGAGACC.

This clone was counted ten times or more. The CDR3 protein is CASSLVAGGFTGELFF. The CDR3 bases that were read are TGCGCCAGCAGCTTGGTAGCGGGAGGCTTCACCGGGGAG. The J gene is TRBJ2-2, the V gene TRBV5-1, with 10 positions matching TRBD2. Read coverage stops 3 residues before the CDR3 terminus; the germline J gene supplies the remainder. Germline CDR1 and CDR2: SGHRS and YFSETQ. This CDR3 spans 16 amino acids. J lost 4 bases, V lost 0 bases, and 3 bases had no gene match. Supplemented by reference TRBV5-1 and TRBJ2-2, the full variable domain reads KAGVTQTPRYLIKTRGQQVTLSCSPISGHRSVSWYQQTPGQGLQFLFEYFSETQRNKGNFPGRFSGRQFSNSRSEMNVSTLELGDSALYLCASSLVAGGFTGELFFGEGSRLTVL.

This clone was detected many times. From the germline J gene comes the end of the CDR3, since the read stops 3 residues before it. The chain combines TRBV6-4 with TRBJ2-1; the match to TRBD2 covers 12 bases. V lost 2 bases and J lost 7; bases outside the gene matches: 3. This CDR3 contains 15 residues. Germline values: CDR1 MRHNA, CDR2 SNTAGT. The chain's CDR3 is CASSDETSGSNEQFF. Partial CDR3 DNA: TGTGCCAGCAGTGACGAGACTAGCGGGAGTAATGAG.

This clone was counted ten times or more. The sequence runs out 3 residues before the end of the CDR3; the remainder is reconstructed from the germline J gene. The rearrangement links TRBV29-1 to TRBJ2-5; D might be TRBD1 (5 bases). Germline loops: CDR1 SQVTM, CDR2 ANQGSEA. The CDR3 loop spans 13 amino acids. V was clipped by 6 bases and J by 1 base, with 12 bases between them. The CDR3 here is CSVHQGSQETQYF. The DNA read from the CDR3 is TGCAGCGTGCACCAGGGAAGCCAAGAGACC. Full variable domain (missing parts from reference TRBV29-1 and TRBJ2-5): SAVISQKPSRDICQRGTSLTIQCQVDSQVTMMFWYRQQPGQSLTLIATANQGSEATYESGFVIDKFPISRPNLTFSTLTVSNMSPEDSSIYLCSVHQGSQETQYFGPGTRLLVL.

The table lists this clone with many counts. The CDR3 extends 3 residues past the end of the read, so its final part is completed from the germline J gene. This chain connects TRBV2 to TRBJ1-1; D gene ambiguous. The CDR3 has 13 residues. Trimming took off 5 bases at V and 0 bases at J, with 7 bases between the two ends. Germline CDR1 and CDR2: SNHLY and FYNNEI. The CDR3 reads CASSTGLNTEAFF. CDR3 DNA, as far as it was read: TGTGCCAGCAGTACTGGTTTGAACACTGAA. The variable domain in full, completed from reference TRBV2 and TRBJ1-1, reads EPEVTQTPSHQVTQMGQEVILRCVPISNHLYFYWYRQILGQKVEFLVSFYNNEISEKSEIFDDQFSVERPDGSNFTLKIRSTKLEDSAMYFCASSTGLNTEAFFGQGTRLTVV.

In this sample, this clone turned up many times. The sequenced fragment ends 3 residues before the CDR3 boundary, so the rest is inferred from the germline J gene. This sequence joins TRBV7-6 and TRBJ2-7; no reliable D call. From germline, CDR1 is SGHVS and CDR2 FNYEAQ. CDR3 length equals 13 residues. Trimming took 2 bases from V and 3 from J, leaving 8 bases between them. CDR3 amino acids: CASSLRANYEQYF. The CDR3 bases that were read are TGTGCCAGCAGCTTAAGAGCTAACTACGAG.

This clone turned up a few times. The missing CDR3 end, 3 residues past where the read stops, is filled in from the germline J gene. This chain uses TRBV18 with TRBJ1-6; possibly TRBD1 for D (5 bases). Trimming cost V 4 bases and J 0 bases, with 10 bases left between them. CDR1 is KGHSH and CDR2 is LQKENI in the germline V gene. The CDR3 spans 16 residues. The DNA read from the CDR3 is TGTGCCAGCTCACTTACGGGGGGCTCCTATAATTCACCC. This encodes CASSLTGGSYNSP. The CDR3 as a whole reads CASSLTGGSYNSPLHF.

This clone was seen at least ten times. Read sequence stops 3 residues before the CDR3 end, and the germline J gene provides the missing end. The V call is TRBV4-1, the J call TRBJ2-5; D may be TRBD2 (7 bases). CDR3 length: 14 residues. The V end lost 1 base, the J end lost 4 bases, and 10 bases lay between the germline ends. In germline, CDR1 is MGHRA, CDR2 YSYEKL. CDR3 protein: CASSQGGGPETQYF. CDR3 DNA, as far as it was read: TGCGCCAGCAGCCAAGGGGGGGGGCCAGAGACC.

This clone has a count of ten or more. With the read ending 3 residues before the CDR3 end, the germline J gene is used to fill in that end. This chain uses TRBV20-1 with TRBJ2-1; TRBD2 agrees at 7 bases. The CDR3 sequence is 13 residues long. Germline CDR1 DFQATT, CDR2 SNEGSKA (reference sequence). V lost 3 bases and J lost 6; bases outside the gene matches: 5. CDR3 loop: CSARSSGTNEQFF. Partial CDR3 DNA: TGCAGTGCTAGGAGCAGCGGGACCAATGAG.

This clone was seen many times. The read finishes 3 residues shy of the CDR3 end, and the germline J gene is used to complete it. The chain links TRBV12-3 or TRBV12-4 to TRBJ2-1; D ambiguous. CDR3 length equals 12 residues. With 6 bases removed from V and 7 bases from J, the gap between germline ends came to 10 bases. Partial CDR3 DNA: TGTGCCAGCAGCTTCCTTTATAATGAG. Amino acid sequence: CASSFLYNE. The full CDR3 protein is CASSFLYNEQFF.

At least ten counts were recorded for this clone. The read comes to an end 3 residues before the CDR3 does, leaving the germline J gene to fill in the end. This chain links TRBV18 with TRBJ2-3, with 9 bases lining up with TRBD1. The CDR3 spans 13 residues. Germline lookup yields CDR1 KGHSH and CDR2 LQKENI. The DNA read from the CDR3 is TGTGCCAGCTCTCGGACAGGGGTGCAGACG. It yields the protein CASSRTGVQT. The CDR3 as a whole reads CASSRTGVQTQYF.